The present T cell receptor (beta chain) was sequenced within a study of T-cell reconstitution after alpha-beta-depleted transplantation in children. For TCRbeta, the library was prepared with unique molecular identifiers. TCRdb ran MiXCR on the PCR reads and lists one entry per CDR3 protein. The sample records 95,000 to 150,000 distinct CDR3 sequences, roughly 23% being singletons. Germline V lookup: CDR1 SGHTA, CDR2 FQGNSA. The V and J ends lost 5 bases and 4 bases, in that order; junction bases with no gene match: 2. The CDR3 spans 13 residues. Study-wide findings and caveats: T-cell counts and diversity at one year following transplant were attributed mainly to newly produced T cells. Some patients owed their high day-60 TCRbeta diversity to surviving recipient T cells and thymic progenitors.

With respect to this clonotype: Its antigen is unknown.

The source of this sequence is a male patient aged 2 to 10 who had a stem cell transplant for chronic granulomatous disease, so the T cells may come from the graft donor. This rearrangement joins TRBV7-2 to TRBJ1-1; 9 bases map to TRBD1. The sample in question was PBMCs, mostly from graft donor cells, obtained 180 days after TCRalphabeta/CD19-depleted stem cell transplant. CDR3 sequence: CASSGQGTTEAFF. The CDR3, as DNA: TGTGCCAGCAGCGGACAGGGGACCACTGAAGCTTTCTTT.